The sequence of this TCR beta chain was determined in a study of T cell responses to AZD1222 COVID-19 vaccine. Of note for this clone: Its target is unknown.

Overall study findings and caveats: At baseline, just five to seven AZD1222 recipients tested seropositive. Clonal diversity was possibly underestimated, and the donors were mostly white British, with more females. Nearly half of spike-specific TCRs reportedly target variant regions that are unmutated in the B.1.351 and B.1.1.7 variants.

This CDR3 comprises 14 residues. Per germline, CDR1 MNHNY and CDR2 SVGAGI (reference sequence). Trimming cost V 0 bases and J 3 bases, with 8 bases left between them. Method: immunoSEQ multiplex PCR; TCRdb's copy keeps in-frame clones and lacks some. The sample has over 95,000 clones; around 87% are singletons. The chain couples TRBV6-6 to TRBJ1-1, with no clear D. This receptor was obtained from an adult in good health. The sample here was peripheral blood, taken on day 0 of AZD1222 vaccination. Here the CDR3 reads CASSYSGQHTEAFF. The CDR3 nucleotides read TGTGCCAGCAGTTACTCTGGGCAGCACACTGAAGCTTTCTTT.